The clone carrying this TCR beta chain was seen more than once but under ten times. What it recognizes is unknown. The record originates from a study of CD8 T cells in ankylosing spondylitis. Study-level findings and limits: Disease-linked clones reportedly concentrated significantly in matched ankylosing spondylitis synovial fluid. Earlier authors reported some of these motif variants in reactive arthritis synovial fluid and blood. Disease-linked clones were CD8+ and relatively rare in peripheral blood. For ankylosing spondylitis blood, a TCR beta motif of about 8 highly homologous variants appeared characteristic.

Construction of TCR beta libraries was performed using quantitative 5'-RACE with molecular barcodes. TCRdb processed the 5' RACE reads anew with MiXCR; each CDR3 protein has one entry. The table records over 600,000 distinct CDR3 sequences, around 17% of them present only once. Germline V gene sequence: CDR1 MDHEN, CDR2 SYDVKM. CDR3 length: 14 residues. V dropped 9 bases and J dropped 3; count of bases not matched to a gene: 7. This TCR came from a male donor with ankylosing spondylitis. Sequencing was carried out using blood, either unsorted or a sorted T cell fraction (not recorded which). This chain links TRBV28 with TRBJ2-3; TRBD1 aligns across 9 bases. CDR3 residues: CASLGQGLTDTQYF. CDR3 DNA sequence: TGTGCCAGTCTCGGACAGGGGTTGACAGATACGCAGTATTTT.